Reported below is one T cell receptor (beta chain). In this sample, this clone turned up a few times. The antigen this receptor binds is unknown. No much larger clone is present one base from it, and per-base qualities are unavailable. TCRbeta CDR3 regions were amplified from genomic DNA using the immunoSEQ Assay, a bias-controlled multiplex PCR. The study's own analysis went as follows. Within the assay, amplification of reference gene primers was used to estimate how many nucleated cells each sample contained. Sequence reads were collapsed and filtered to measure the absolute abundance of every unique TCRbeta CDR3 rearrangement. Productive Simpson clonality was computed per sample as the square root of Simpson's diversity index over productive rearrangements. TCRdb took over this immuneACCESS table, retaining in-frame rearrangements with V and J assigned. Such tables are incomplete; in checked studies, under half of the missing clones stem from an unresolved V gene, and the remainder is unexplained. The V and J calls and clone size were taken over from that table, and D and trimming were inferred from the DNA. The sample table holds 240,000 or so clones, of which around nine tenths were seen once. Around 10% of the sample lies in the top ten.

This sample is drawn from a study of blood T cell repertoires in COVID-19 (dated by TCRdb to 2020 to 2021). With respect to the entire study: Samples from collaborators originated in the United States, Italy and Spain and spanned both the acute and convalescent phases of COVID-19. The prospective study material was composed of cDNA or gDNA derived from T cells, B-cell-depleted T cells, or PBMCs. The dataset comprised deeply sampled blood TCRbeta repertoires from subjects exposed to, actively infected with, or recovered from COVID-19. A freely available public database, intended as a resource for researchers studying the immune response to SARS-CoV-2, is where the repertoires were released. Samples came from the ongoing ImmuneRACE study (first 160 participants) plus 1,254 subjects from 6 global collaborators. The sample metadata nearly always contained a de-identified subject ID, COVID-19 status, age in years and sex. Where HLA class I and class II types were available, the types were taken from metadata supplied by the sample provider, not from assay-based typing. Results and caveats for the whole study, not just this receptor: The amount of clinical and demographic metadata varied by source and participant and was provided uncurated.

CDR1 and CDR2 were assigned from the germline V gene as MNHEY and SVGAGI. The junction shows trimming of 0 bases on V and 8 bases on J, plus 13 bases between the germline ends. CDR3 length: 14 amino acids, cysteine to phenylalanine. Of all the DNA, just the CDR3 is kept, 42 bases in frame from base 1. Enrolling through a virtual design, the prospective study's participants ranged in age from roughly 18 to 89 years and lived across roughly 24 United States geographic areas. Cohort assignment in the prospective study relied on participant-reported clinical history from a screening survey and a study questionnaire. Recovered participants in ImmuneRACE Cohort 3 were defined as having two consecutive negative NP/OP PCR tests, clearance from a healthcare professional, or resolution of symptoms. In the prospective study, whole blood, serum and a nasopharyngeal or oropharyngeal swab were collected from each participant by mobile phlebotomists. Additional blood draws and questionnaires over an approximately 2-month period could optionally be provided by prospective study participants. Before DNA extraction, blood samples from the prospective study were shipped at room temperature or frozen.

The receptor's source is a man aged 35-49 years who had recovered from COVID-19. The chain is made from TRBV6-5 and TRBJ1-2; the best D guess is TRBD1, with 6 bases matching. The sample taken for sequencing was PBMCs or T cells enriched from blood (not recorded which). The DNA reads as follows: TGTGCCAGCAGTTACTCCCGGACAGCGGAGGGCTACACCTTC. This is translated as CASSYSRTAEGYTF.